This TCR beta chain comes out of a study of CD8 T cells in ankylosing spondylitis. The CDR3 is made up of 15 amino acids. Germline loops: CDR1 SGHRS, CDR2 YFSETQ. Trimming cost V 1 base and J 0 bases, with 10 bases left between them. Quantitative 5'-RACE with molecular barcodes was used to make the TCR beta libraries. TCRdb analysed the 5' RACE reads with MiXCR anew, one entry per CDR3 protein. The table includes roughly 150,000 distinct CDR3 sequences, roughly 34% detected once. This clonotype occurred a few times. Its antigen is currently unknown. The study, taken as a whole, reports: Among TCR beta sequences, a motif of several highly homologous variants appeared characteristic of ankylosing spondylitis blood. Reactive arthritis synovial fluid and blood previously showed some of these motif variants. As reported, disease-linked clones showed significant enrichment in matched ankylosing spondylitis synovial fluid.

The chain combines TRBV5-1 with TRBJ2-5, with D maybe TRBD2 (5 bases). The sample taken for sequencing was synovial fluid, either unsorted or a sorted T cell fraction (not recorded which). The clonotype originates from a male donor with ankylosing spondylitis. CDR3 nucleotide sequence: TGCGCCAGCAGCTTGCAACCGGGAAACCAAGAGACCCAGTACTTC. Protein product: CASSLQPGNQETQYF.